A selection of T cell receptor beta chains follows, all from one sample in a study of T-cell reconstitution after alpha-beta-depleted transplantation in children. TCRdb itself ran the PCR reads through MiXCR, one entry per CDR3 protein. Among about 400,000 distinct CDR3 sequences, 10% to 15% were seen once, and the ten largest hold around 4%. This specimen was PBMCs, taken from the stem cell graft. All receptors derive from a human donor who donated a stem cell graft to a child with Fanconi anemia. Each CDR3 is given with its conserved first and last residue. The D gene is left open where the match is weak. Some rows have no size entry. The others give once, few or many, or a class for an expanded clone.

D gene	clone size	V gene	J gene	CDR3 DNA	CDR3 protein
-	many	TRBV20-1	TRBJ2-1	TGCAGTGCTCCCGCAGGGGTTTATGAATTCTTC	CSAPAGVYEFF
-	many	TRBV20-1	TRBJ2-3	TGCAGTGCTAGAGATCTAGGGAGCACAGATACGCAGTATTTT	CSARDLGSTDTQYF
TRBD1	-	TRBV10-3	TRBJ1-2	TGTGTCATTTCGACAGGGTCCGACTATGGCTACACCTTC	CVISTGSDYGYTF
TRBD1	many	TRBV6-5	TRBJ2-1	TGTGCCAGCAGCAATCTACCGGGACAGGCTCTCAGGGGGCAGTTCTTC	CASSNLPGQALRGQFF
TRBD1	few	TRBV27	TRBJ2-7	TGTGCCAGCAGTCATACAGGGGTTCACTACGAGCAGTACTTC	CASSHTGVHYEQYF
-	many	TRBV20-1	TRBJ2-3	TGCAGTGCTAGCGGGTACGCCGTCACAGATACGCAGTATTTT	CSASGYAVTDTQYF
-	-	TRBV20-1	TRBJ1-1	TGCAGTGCTAGAGGGGGTGGGGGTAGCCCTGAAGCTTTCTTT	CSARGGGGSPEAFF
TRBD1	-	TRBV29-1	TRBJ1-2	TGCAGCGTTGGGTCCCAAGGACAGGATAACTATGGCTACACCTTC	CSVGSQGQDNYGYTF
TRBD1	few	TRBV7-3	TRBJ2-5	TGTGCCAGCAGCGTCACGGCAGGGGGGACCCAGTACTTC	CASSVTAGGTQYF
-	many	TRBV29-1	TRBJ1-1	TGCAGCGTTGATTGGGGGGACACTGAAGCTTTCTTT	CSVDWGDTEAFF
TRBD1	-	TRBV2	TRBJ1-4	TGTACCAGCTGTCCCGATATTACAGGGGCTACAACTAATGAAAAACTGTTTTTT	CTSCPDITGATTNEKLFF
-	few	TRBV9	TRBJ1-1	TGTGCCAGCAGCGTAGGGGCAGGGAAAGAGAACACTGAAGCTTTCTTT	CASSVGAGKENTEAFF
-	few	TRBV6-2/TRBV6-3	TRBJ1-3	TGTGCCAGCATCCCCGACGGCGGCTCTGGAAACACCATATATTTT	CASIPDGGSGNTIYF
-	few	TRBV12-3/TRBV12-4	TRBJ1-1	TGTGCCAGCAGTTTAGAAATCTCAGGGATGGCTTTCTTT	CASSLEISGMAFF
TRBD1	few	TRBV29-1	TRBJ2-1	TGCAGAGATATATGGGACAGGGGTATGGGGGAGCAGTTCTTC	CRDIWDRGMGEQFF
-	-	TRBV5-1	TRBJ1-1	TGCGCCAGCAGCTTAAGTACGGGGTTGTGGAACACTGAAGCTTTCTTT	CASSLSTGLWNTEAFF
-	-	TRBV7-9	TRBJ2-6	TGTGCCAGCAGCTTAGGGGTGCCTGGGGCCAACGTCCTGACTTTC	CASSLGVPGANVLTF
-	-	TRBV7-8	TRBJ2-2	TGTGCCAGCATCCTTGAACGGCAAAACCTGAACACCGGGGAGCTGTTTTTT	CASILERQNLNTGELFF
-	many	TRBV6-2/TRBV6-3	TRBJ1-2	TGTGCCAGCACCATTGGGGACTATGGCTACACCTTC	CASTIGDYGYTF
TRBD1	few	TRBV29-1	TRBJ2-7	TGCAGCGTCGGAGTACAGGGGGCGGACAACGAGCAGTACTTC	CSVGVQGADNEQYF
-	many	TRBV5-6	TRBJ1-5	TGTGCCAGCAGCCGCCGAGTAAATAGCAATCAGCCCCAGCATTTT	CASSRRVNSNQPQHF
-	few	TRBV12-3/TRBV12-4	TRBJ2-1	TGTGCCAGCAGCCCCCCTGGGGGGGGGCCGGGCAATGAGCAGTTCTTC	CASSPPGGGPGNEQFF
-	few	TRBV12-3/TRBV12-4	TRBJ1-2	TGTGCCAGCAGCTCACGCGACAGGATCATTAACTATGGCTACACCTTC	CASSSRDRIINYGYTF
-	few	TRBV28	TRBJ1-5	TGTGCCAGCAGTTTCCGTCTTAGGGTTCTCCAGCCCCAGCATTTT	CASSFRLRVLQPQHF
TRBD1	-	TRBV11-2	TRBJ1-1	TGTGCCAGCAGTACAAGCTGGGACAGGGGTACGGCTGAAGCTTTCTTT	CASSTSWDRGTAEAFF
-	-	TRBV15	TRBJ2-3	TGTGCCACCAGCTTGCGGACCGTTACGACAGATACGCAGTATTTT	CATSLRTVTTDTQYF
-	many	TRBV28	TRBJ1-5	TGTGCCAGCAGTTTGAACAGTAGGCGTCAGCCCCAGCATTTT	CASSLNSRRQPQHF
-	-	TRBV29-1	TRBJ2-1	TGCAGCGTTGAAAACCACAGCAATGAGCAGTTCTTC	CSVENHSNEQFF
TRBD1	few	TRBV6-1	TRBJ1-1	TGTGCCAGCAGCTCATATCAGGGGGCGATTGAAGCTTTCTTT	CASSSYQGAIEAFF
-	once	TRBV5-1	TRBJ2-2	TGCGCCAGCTATTTACCAGGGGGAGGAGGGAACACCGGGGAGCTGTTTTTT	CASYLPGGGGNTGELFF
-	-	TRBV5-1	TRBJ1-2	TGCGCCAGCAGCCCGTGGACTGAAGCTAACTATGGCTACACCTTC	CASSPWTEANYGYTF
TRBD1	few	TRBV5-1	TRBJ2-1	TGCGCCAGCAGCTGGCCGGTACAGGGGTACAATGAGCAGTTCTTC	CASSWPVQGYNEQFF
-	-	TRBV5-6	TRBJ1-1	TGTGCCAGCAGCTTGGTTCGGCCGCGACGTGAAGCTTTCTTT	CASSLVRPRREAFF
-	few	TRBV11-2	TRBJ2-3	TGTGCCAGCAACCTAGGACCGTACACAGATACGCAGTATTTT	CASNLGPYTDTQYF
-	many	TRBV5-1	TRBJ2-1	TGCGCCAGCAGCTTGGCATTGGGGACTAATGAGCAGTTCTTC	CASSLALGTNEQFF
-	few	TRBV10-3	TRBJ2-2	TGTGCCATCAGTGAGGCCAAAAACACCGGGGAGCTGTTTTTT	CAISEAKNTGELFF
TRBD2	many	TRBV20-1	TRBJ2-1	TGCAGTGCTATATCCCTAGCGGGGGGGCTACGCAATGAGCAGTTCTTC	CSAISLAGGLRNEQFF
TRBD1	few	TRBV20-1	TRBJ2-7	TGCAGTGCTAGGCCCGACAGGGGCCTACCCTACGAGCAGTACTTC	CSARPDRGLPYEQYF
-	many	TRBV6-2/TRBV6-3	TRBJ2-3	TGTGCCAGCAGGCTAGGGACAACAGATACGCAGTATTTT	CASRLGTTDTQYF
-	few	TRBV10-3	TRBJ2-2	TGTGCCATCAGTAAGGGGCGGGAGCTGTTTTTT	CAISKGRELFF
-	once	TRBV6-2/TRBV6-3	TRBJ1-5	TGTGCCAGCAGTTACTCGGGGGTGAGACAGCCCCTGCATTTT	CASSYSGVRQPLHF
-	-	TRBV12-3/TRBV12-4	TRBJ1-1	TGTGCCAGCGGGGATAACGGCGGGAACACTGAAGCTTTCTTT	CASGDNGGNTEAFF
-	few	TRBV28	TRBJ2-1	TGTGCCAGCAGTAGGGACATGGCCAATGAGCAGTTCTTC	CASSRDMANEQFF
-	many	TRBV9	TRBJ1-5	TGTGCCAGCAGCGTATACGGACAGATCAATCAGCCCCAGCATTTT	CASSVYGQINQPQHF
-	-	TRBV12-3/TRBV12-4	TRBJ2-1	TGTGCCAGCAGTCTAACCGGGAAATACAATGAGCAGTTCTTC	CASSLTGKYNEQFF
-	few	TRBV28	TRBJ1-1	TGTGCCAGCAGGTGGATCGCTGAAGCTTTCTTT	CASRWIAEAFF
-	-	TRBV5-1	TRBJ2-7	TGCGCCAGCAGCTTGAGGGCAGCACTTTACGAGCAGTACTTC	CASSLRAALYEQYF
-	-	TRBV5-1	TRBJ1-1	TGCGCCAGCAGCTTGGAGGACAGGAACACTGAAGCTTTCTTT	CASSLEDRNTEAFF
-	few	TRBV18	TRBJ2-5	TGTGCCAGCTTCCAAGGGGGACTTCAGTACTTC	CASFQGGLQYF
TRBD1	many	TRBV4-3	TRBJ2-1	TGCGCCAGCAGTCAAGGATCCCCGGGACAGGGGTACAATGAGCAGTTCTTC	CASSQGSPGQGYNEQFF
-	-	TRBV4-3	TRBJ1-2	TGCGCCAGCAGCCATTCGACAGATTTCTATGGCTACACCTTC	CASSHSTDFYGYTF
TRBD1	-	TRBV7-9	TRBJ2-4	TGTGCCAGCAGCTTAGCGCTAGGGGGCGAAAACATTCAGTACTTC	CASSLALGGENIQYF
TRBD1	few	TRBV3-1	TRBJ1-6	TGTGCCAGCAGCCAAGATCGTCTAGACAGGGGGCTAGGTAATTCACCCCTCCACTTT	CASSQDRLDRGLGNSPLHF
-	-	TRBV5-1	TRBJ1-2	TGCGCCAGCAGCTTGGACGCCCTCTATGGCTACACCTTC	CASSLDALYGYTF
TRBD1	many	TRBV28	TRBJ2-1	TGTGCCAGCAGTACTTTAGGTAGACAGGGCCAGGCTTTTGAGCAGTTCTTC	CASSTLGRQGQAFEQFF
-	many	TRBV12-3/TRBV12-4	TRBJ1-2	TGTGCCAGCAGGCCGAAAACAGGAACTAACTATGGCTACACCTTC	CASRPKTGTNYGYTF
TRBD1	-	TRBV9	TRBJ2-2	TGTGCCAGCAGCGTAGACCACCCCGGGACAGGGACCGGGGAGCTGTTTTTT	CASSVDHPGTGTGELFF
TRBD2	few	TRBV20-1	TRBJ2-5	TGCAGTGCGGCGGGAGCGCACGAGACCCAGTACTTC	CSAAGAHETQYF
-	many	TRBV5-1	TRBJ1-1	TGCGCCAGCAGCTTAACAGGGATTGGGAGGAACACTGAAGCTTTCTTT	CASSLTGIGRNTEAFF